The 29 T cell receptor beta chains below were found in one sample sequenced in a study of blood T cell repertoires in COVID-19. Clones were read by immunoSEQ multiplex PCR, and TCRdb kept only the in-frame ones, dropping some. The sample records about 100,000 clones, about 85% being singletons. The sequenced sample consisted of peripheral blood. Receptors originate from a human donor in a cohort sampled during active COVID-19.

This rearrangement joins TRBV5-1 to TRBJ2-7, with 8 bases that match TRBD1. The CDR3 contains 16 residues. V was pared by 0 bases and J by 9 bases, with 14 bases of the junction left unmatched. Per the germline V gene, CDR1 is SGHRS and CDR2 is YFSETQ. For the CDR3, the DNA is TGCGCCAGCAGCTTGGCCGGACAGGGCCCTCCTGCCGGGCAGTACTTC. Translating it yields CASSLAGQGPPAGQYF.

J is TRBJ2-1 and V is TRBV27; D remains ambiguous. This CDR3 contains 15 residues. V gave up 5 bases and J gave up 0 bases, with 11 bases separating them. Germline CDR1 reads MNHEY; CDR2 reads SMNVEV (reference sequence). The CDR3 nucleotides read TGTGCCAGCAGTCCTTCCATGAGCTCCTACAATGAGCAGTTCTTC. Translation gives CASSPSMSSYNEQFF.

V is TRBV7-8 and J is TRBJ1-4; D is unclear. Germline CDR1 is SGHVS and CDR2 is FQNEAQ. Trimming shortened V by 5 bases and J by 5 bases, and 15 bases separated the two germline ends. CDR3 size: 15 residues. CDR3 amino acids: CASSTRATENEKLFF. The CDR3 DNA is TGTGCCAGCAGCACGCGGGCGACGGAAAATGAAAAACTGTTTTTT. Full variable domain (outside the CDR3, taken from reference TRBV7-8 and TRBJ1-4): GAGVSQSPRYKVAKRGQDVALRCDPISGHVSLFWYQQALGQGPEFLTYFQNEAQLDKSGLPSDRFFAERPEGSVSTLKIQRTQQEDSAVYLCASSTRATENEKLFFGSGTQLSVL.

The chain uses TRBV3-1 (or the pseudogene TRBV3-2) and TRBJ2-1; D is possibly TRBD1 (6 bases). V lost 1 base and J lost 4, with 14 bases in between. Germline CDR1 is LGHDT and CDR2 is YNNKEL (reference sequence). The CDR3 has 16 amino acids. CDR3 amino acids: CASSQGTAWGYNEQFF. DNA for the CDR3: TGTGCCAGCAGCCAAGGGACAGCCTGGGGTTACAATGAGCAGTTCTTC.

The chain carries TRBV28 and TRBJ1-5; 8 bases are a match to TRBD1. CDR3 length: 16 residues. Germline CDR1 MDHEN, CDR2 SYDVKM. With V trimmed by 5 bases and J by 6 bases, 12 bases remained unmatched. The DNA for the CDR3 is TGTGCCAGCAGTACAAACAGGGGGGTAAAGGGTCAGCCCCAGCATTTT. Translated: CASSTNRGVKGQPQHF.

This chain uses TRBV28 with TRBJ1-1, with D possibly being TRBD1 (6 bases). The germline CDR1 and CDR2 sequences are MDHEN and SYDVKM. The CDR3 loop spans 14 amino acids. V lost 3 bases and J lost 3, with 11 bases in between. CDR3 DNA sequence: TGTGCCAGCAGTTTTCTCGAGGGGGACACTGAAGCTTTCTTT. It yields the protein CASSFLEGDTEAFF.

This clone was seen only once. The chain couples TRBV9 to TRBJ2-3; tentative D call: TRBD2 (6 bases). The CDR3 runs to 15 residues. Per the germline V gene, CDR1 is SGDLS and CDR2 is YYNGEE. V was cut by 3 bases and J by 0 bases, with 11 bases left in between. CDR3: CASSAIGTSTDTQYF. The CDR3 nucleotides read TGTGCCAGCAGCGCGATCGGGACTAGCACAGATACGCAGTATTTT. Using reference TRBV9 and TRBJ2-3 for the parts outside the CDR3, the full variable domain is DSGVTQTPKHLITATGQRVTLRCSPRSGDLSVYWYQQSLDQGLQFLIQYYNGEERAKGNILERFSAQQFPDLHSELNLSSLELGDSALYFCASSAIGTSTDTQYFGPGTRLTVL.

The chain employs TRBV28 and TRBJ2-5; 9 bases align to TRBD2. V trimming: 7 bases; J trimming: 5 bases; junction bases outside the gene matches: 11. The germline V gene encodes CDR1 MDHEN and CDR2 SYDVKM. There are 15 residues in the CDR3. This CDR3 is CASTLRRGGLETQYF. The DNA of the CDR3 is TGTGCCAGCACCCTCCGGCGGGGGGGCTTGGAGACCCAGTACTTC.

V is TRBV27 and J is TRBJ2-7; 9 nucleotides match TRBD1. The J segment lost 4 bases and the V segment lost 5 bases, leaving 12 bases of the junction unmatched. There are 16 residues in the CDR3. The germline gives CDR1 MNHEY, CDR2 SMNVEV (reference sequence). The CDR3 loop is CASSLAGTGFRYEQYF. The CDR3 DNA reads as TGTGCCAGCAGTCTCGCCGGGACAGGGTTTCGATACGAGCAGTACTTC.

CDR3 coding DNA: TGTGCCAGCAGTCCGTGGTTTCGCGGGAGTTTGGCCTACGAGCAGTACTTC. Translated: CASSPWFRGSLAYEQYF. The chain couples TRBV27 to TRBJ2-7; 7 bases line up with TRBD2. The germline V gene has CDR1 MNHEY and CDR2 SMNVEV (reference sequence). This CDR3 spans 17 amino acids. After removal of 5 bases from V and 2 bases from J, the junction contained 15 bases not matched to a gene.

The chain recombines TRBV7-9 with TRBJ2-5; 9 bases are a match to TRBD1. Germline CDR1 SEHNR, CDR2 FQNEAQ (reference sequence). J was trimmed by 0 bases and V by 5 bases; bases with no gene match: 7. The CDR3 length is 16 residues. CDR3 DNA sequence: TGTGCCAGCAGCAGTCGACAGGGGGAATACCAAGAGACCCAGTACTTC. Translated, it gives CASSSRQGEYQETQYF. The variable domain in full, completed from reference TRBV7-9 and TRBJ2-5, reads DTGVSQNPRHKITKRGQNVTFRCDPISEHNRLYWYRQTLGQGPEFLTYFQNEAQLEKSRLLSDRFSAERPKGSFSTLEIQRTEQGDSAMYLCASSSRQGEYQETQYFGPGTRLLVL.

This clone was seen a handful of times. The rearrangement joins TRBV19 to TRBJ1-5; D is perhaps TRBD1 (6 bases). Between the trimmed V and J ends, which lost 6 bases and 3 bases, there was a span of 15 bases. The germline V gene encodes CDR1 LNHDA and CDR2 SQIVND (reference sequence). The CDR3 is 15 amino acids. This CDR3 reads CASSRGGANNQPQHF. CDR3 nucleotides: TGTGCCAGTAGCCGCGGGGGGGCTAACAATCAGCCCCAGCATTTT.

The gene calls are TRBV7-3 and TRBJ2-1; D may be TRBD1 (6 bases). With 4 bases removed from V and 8 bases from J, the gap between germline ends came to 6 bases. The CDR3 runs to 11 residues. Germline CDR1 and CDR2: SGHTA and FQGTGA. This CDR3 is CASSSGDEQFF. The CDR3 coding sequence is TGTGCCAGCAGCTCAGGGGATGAGCAGTTCTTC.

J is TRBJ2-5 and V is TRBV9, with D unclear. Germline V gene sequence: CDR1 SGDLS, CDR2 YYNGEE. Trimming stripped 2 bases from V and 9 bases from J, with 14 bases between. The CDR3 extends over 13 amino acids. The CDR3 DNA is TGTGCCAGCAGCGTCTACCGACCCCGGGCCCAGTACTTC. Translation: CASSVYRPRAQYF. Full variable domain (rest looked up from reference TRBV9 and TRBJ2-5): DSGVTQTPKHLITATGQRVTLRCSPRSGDLSVYWYQQSLDQGLQFLIQYYNGEERAKGNILERFSAQQFPDLHSELNLSSLELGDSALYFCASSVYRPRAQYFGPGTRLLVL.

The gene calls are TRBV28 and TRBJ2-1; D unresolved. V lost 1 base and J 8 bases, leaving 3 bases between the germline ends. The germline CDR1 and CDR2 sequences are MDHEN and SYDVKM. The CDR3 is 11 amino acids. The CDR3 nucleotides read TGTGCCAGCAGTTTATTCTATGAGCAGTTCTTC. Protein: CASSLFYEQFF.

This rearrangement joins TRBV19 to TRBJ2-3; a possible D gene is TRBD2 (6 bases). V was pared by 6 bases and J by 4 bases, with 14 bases between. Germline assignment: CDR1 LNHDA and CDR2 SQIVND (reference sequence). The CDR3 has 14 residues. The CDR3 loop is CASRVGGGPDTQYF. DNA for the CDR3: TGTGCCAGTAGGGTCGGGGGAGGCCCAGATACGCAGTATTTT.

By its share, this clone is medium-sized. This chain links TRBV7-6 with TRBJ2-2, with TRBD2 matching over 12 bases. J was trimmed by 3 bases and V by 5 bases; bases with no gene match: 7. Germline CDR1 reads SGHVS; CDR2 reads FNYEAQ. The CDR3 is made up of 17 amino acids. The CDR3 coding sequence is TGTGCCAGCAGCCCCGTTCCTAGCGGGGGGGACACCGGGGAGCTGTTTTTT. This translates into CASSPVPSGGDTGELFF. Based on the CDR3 plus reference TRBV7-6 and TRBJ2-2, the full variable domain is GAGVSQSPRYKVTKRGQDVALRCDPISGHVSLYWYRQALGQGPEFLTYFNYEAQQDKSGLPNDRFSAERPEGSISTLTIQRTEQRDSAMYRCASSPVPSGGDTGELFFGEGSRLTVL.

This clone was observed a few times. The DNA for the CDR3 is TGCAGTGCAGCAAACACCGGGGAGCTGTTTTTT. Translation: CSAANTGELFF. The V call is TRBV20-1, the J call TRBJ2-2; unclear D gene. From germline, CDR1 is DFQATT and CDR2 SNEGSKA (reference sequence). The V end was cut by 6 bases, the J end by 2 bases, with 4 bases between. The CDR3 length is 11 residues.

The chain has TRBV9 and TRBJ1-4, with 9 bases aligning to TRBD1. The CDR3 length is 17 residues. Germline V CDR1 and CDR2: SGDLS, YYNGEE. With V trimmed by 3 bases and J by 3 bases, 9 bases remained unmatched. The CDR3 DNA is TGTGCCAGCAGCGCCGGGACAGGGCAAGGGTCTAATGAAAAACTGTTTTTT. Residues: CASSAGTGQGSNEKLFF.

J is TRBJ1-5 and V is TRBV3-1 (or the pseudogene TRBV3-2); unclear D gene. Per the germline V gene, CDR1 is LGHDT and CDR2 is YNNKEL (reference sequence). The CDR3 sequence is 15 residues long. Between the trimmed V and J ends, which lost 4 bases and 2 bases, there was a span of 12 bases. The chain's CDR3 is CASSPSRFGNQPQHF. The CDR3 DNA follows: TGTGCCAGCAGCCCGTCCAGGTTTGGCAATCAGCCCCAGCATTTT.

This clone was counted between two and nine times. The rearrangement joins TRBV28 to TRBJ2-7, with D perhaps matching TRBD2 (6 bases). This CDR3 is 13 amino acids long. CDR1 and CDR2 from the germline V gene are MDHEN and SYDVKM. CDR3 DNA sequence: TGTGTAAGCAGCGGAGGGCGTTCCTACGAGCAGTACTTC. It is translated as CVSSGGRSYEQYF.

This clone was counted once. The chain recombines TRBV6-7 with TRBJ2-4, with TRBD2 as a possible D gene (6 bases). TRBV6-7 is sorted into the ORF group, with uncertain function. The CDR3 covers 14 residues. The V end lost 4 bases, the J end lost 6 bases, and 13 bases lay between the germline ends. In DNA form, the CDR3 reads TGTGCCAGCAGTTTTAAAGCGGGTCGAAACATTCAGTACTTC. Translated: CASSFKAGRNIQYF.

The chain joins TRBV5-1 to TRBJ2-5, with a weak D call TRBD1 (6 bases). The CDR3 length is 15 residues. From germline, CDR1 is SGHRS and CDR2 YFSETQ. V dropped 3 bases and J dropped 1 base, with 13 bases sitting between them. This CDR3 reads CASSSTGNVQETQYF. CDR3 nucleotides: TGCGCCAGCAGCTCTACAGGGAACGTCCAAGAGACCCAGTACTTC.

This chain uses TRBV2 with TRBJ1-2; 9 nucleotides agree with TRBD1. The CDR3 extends over 14 amino acids. Germline V gene sequence: CDR1 SNHLY, CDR2 FYNNEI. With V trimmed by 6 bases and J by 1 base, 3 bases remained unmatched. DNA of the CDR3: TGTGCCAGCAGGTGGACAGGGGATAACTATGGCTACACCTTC. Protein sequence: CASRWTGDNYGYTF.

This chain connects TRBV28 to TRBJ2-6; no clear D. CDR1 and CDR2 from the germline V gene are MDHEN and SYDVKM. The CDR3 covers 15 residues. Trimming shortened V by 2 bases and J by 2 bases, and 7 bases separated the two germline ends. CDR3 DNA sequence: TGTGCCAGCAGTTTAGCAGTTACTGGGGCCAACGTCCTGACTTTC. Protein product: CASSLAVTGANVLTF.

The chain carries TRBV5-1 and TRBJ2-5; a possible D gene is TRBD2 (5 bases). The CDR3 sequence is 14 residues long. The germline V and J ends were trimmed by 1 base and 5 bases, with 12 bases remaining between them. Germline V gene lookup returns CDR1 SGHRS and CDR2 YFSETQ. The CDR3 here is CASSLITSTETQYF. CDR3 sequence (DNA): TGCGCCAGCAGCTTGATTACTAGTACGGAGACCCAGTACTTC.

V is TRBV11-2 and J is TRBJ1-4, with 7 bases matching TRBD1. Germline V gives CDR1 SGHAT, CDR2 FQNNGV. The CDR3 covers 15 residues. J gave up 8 bases and V 5 bases, and 11 bases lay outside the gene matches. CDR3 DNA: TGTGCCAGCAGCGACACGCGACAGGGCGGGGAAAAACTGTTTTTT. Amino acid sequence: CASSDTRQGGEKLFF.

This chain links TRBV11-1 with TRBJ2-3; no clear D. The ends were cut back, 2 bases at V and 3 bases at J, with 15 bases in the middle. Per the germline V gene, CDR1 is SGHAT and CDR2 is FQDESV (reference sequence). This CDR3 is 16 amino acids long. In DNA, the CDR3 is TGTGCCAGCAGCTTAATTAGCCTTCTTAAAACAGATACGCAGTATTTT. Translated, it gives CASSLISLLKTDTQYF.

A few counts support this clone. The V and J genes are TRBV7-2 and TRBJ1-2, with D perhaps matching TRBD1 (6 bases). V lost 7 bases to trimming and J lost 8 bases, with 14 bases between them. The CDR3 is 12 amino acids. Germline lookup yields CDR1 SGHTA and CDR2 FQGNSA. CDR3 sequence: CASIAQGLGYTF. In DNA, the CDR3 is TGTGCCAGCATCGCCCAGGGGTTAGGCTACACCTTC.